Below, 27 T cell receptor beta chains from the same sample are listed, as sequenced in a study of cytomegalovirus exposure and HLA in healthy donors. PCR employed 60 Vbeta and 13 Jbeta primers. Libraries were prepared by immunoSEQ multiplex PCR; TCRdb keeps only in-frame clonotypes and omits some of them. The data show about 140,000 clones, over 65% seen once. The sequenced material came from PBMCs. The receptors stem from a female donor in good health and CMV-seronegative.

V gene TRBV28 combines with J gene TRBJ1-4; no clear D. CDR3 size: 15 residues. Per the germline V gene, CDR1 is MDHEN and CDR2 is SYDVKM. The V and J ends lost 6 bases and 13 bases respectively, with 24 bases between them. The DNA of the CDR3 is TGTGCCAGCAGCAATAATGGCAGGTGGGCTCTCCGACTGTTTTTT. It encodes CASSNNGRWALRLFF.

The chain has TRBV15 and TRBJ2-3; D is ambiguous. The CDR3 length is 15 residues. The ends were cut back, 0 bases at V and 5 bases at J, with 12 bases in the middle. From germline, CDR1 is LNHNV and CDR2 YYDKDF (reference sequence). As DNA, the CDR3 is TGTGCCACCAGCAGAGATCTTCGCCCGGTAGATACGCAGTATTTT. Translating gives CATSRDLRPVDTQYF.

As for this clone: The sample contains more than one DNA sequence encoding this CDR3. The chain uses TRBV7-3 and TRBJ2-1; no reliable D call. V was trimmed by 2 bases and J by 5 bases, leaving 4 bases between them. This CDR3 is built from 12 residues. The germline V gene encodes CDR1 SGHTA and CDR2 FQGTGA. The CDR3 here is CASSLGNNEQFF. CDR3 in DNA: TGTGCCAGCAGCTTAGGCAACAATGAGCAGTTCTTC.

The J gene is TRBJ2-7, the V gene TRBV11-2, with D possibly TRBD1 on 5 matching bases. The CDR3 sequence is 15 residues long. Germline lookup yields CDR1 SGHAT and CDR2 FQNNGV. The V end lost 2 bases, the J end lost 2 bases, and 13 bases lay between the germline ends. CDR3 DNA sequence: TGTGCCAGCAGCTTACCCTGGCAGGGAACCTACGAGCAGTACTTC. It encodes CASSLPWQGTYEQYF.

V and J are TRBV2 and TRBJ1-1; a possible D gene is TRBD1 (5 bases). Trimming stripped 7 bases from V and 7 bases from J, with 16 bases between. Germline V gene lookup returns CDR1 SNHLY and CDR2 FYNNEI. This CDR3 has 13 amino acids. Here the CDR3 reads CASNAGTAFEAFF. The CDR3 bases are TGTGCCAGCAACGCGGGGACCGCGTTTGAAGCTTTCTTT. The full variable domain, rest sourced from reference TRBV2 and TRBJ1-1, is EPEVTQTPSHQVTQMGQEVILRCVPISNHLYFYWYRQILGQKVEFLVSFYNNEISEKSEIFDDQFSVERPDGSNFTLKIRSTKLEDSAMYFCASNAGTAFEAFFGQGTRLTVV.

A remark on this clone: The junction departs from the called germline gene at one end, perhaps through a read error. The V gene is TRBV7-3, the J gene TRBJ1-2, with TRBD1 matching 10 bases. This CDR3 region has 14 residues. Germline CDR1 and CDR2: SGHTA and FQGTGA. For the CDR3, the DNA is TGTGCCAGCAGCCCCTCTGGACAGGGGGGCGGCTACCCCTTC. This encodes CASSPSGQGGGYPF. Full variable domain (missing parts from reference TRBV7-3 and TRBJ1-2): GAGVSQTPSNKVTEKGKYVELRCDPISGHTALYWYRQSLGQGPEFLIYFQGTGAADDSGLPNDRFFAVRPEGSVSTLKIQRTERGDSAVYLCASSPSGQGGGYPFGSGTRLTVV.

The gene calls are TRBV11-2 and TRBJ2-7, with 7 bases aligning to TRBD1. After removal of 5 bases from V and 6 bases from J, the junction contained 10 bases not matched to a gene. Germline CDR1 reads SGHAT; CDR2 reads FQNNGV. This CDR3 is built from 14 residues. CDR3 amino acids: CASSAVQGVGEQYF. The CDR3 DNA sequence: TGTGCCAGCAGCGCGGTGCAGGGGGTGGGCGAGCAGTACTTC.

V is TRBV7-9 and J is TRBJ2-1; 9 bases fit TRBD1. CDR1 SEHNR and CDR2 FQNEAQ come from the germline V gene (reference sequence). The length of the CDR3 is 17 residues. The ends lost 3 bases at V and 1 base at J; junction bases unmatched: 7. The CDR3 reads CASSLGGQGGSYNEQFF. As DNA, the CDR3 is TGTGCCAGCAGCTTGGGGGGACAGGGAGGGTCCTACAATGAGCAGTTCTTC.

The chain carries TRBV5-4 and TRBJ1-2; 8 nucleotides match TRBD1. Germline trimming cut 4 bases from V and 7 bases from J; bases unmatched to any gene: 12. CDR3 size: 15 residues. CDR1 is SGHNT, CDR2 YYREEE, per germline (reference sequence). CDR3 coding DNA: TGTGCCAGCAGCGGTCTGGGACAGGCGGGCGGTGGCTACACCTTC. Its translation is CASSGLGQAGGGYTF.

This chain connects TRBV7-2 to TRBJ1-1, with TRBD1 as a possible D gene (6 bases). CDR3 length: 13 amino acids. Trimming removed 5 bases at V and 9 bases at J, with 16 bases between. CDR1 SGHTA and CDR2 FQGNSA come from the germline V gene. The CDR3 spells CASSPDSQIQAFF. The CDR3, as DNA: TGTGCCAGCAGCCCGGACAGCCAAATTCAAGCTTTCTTT.

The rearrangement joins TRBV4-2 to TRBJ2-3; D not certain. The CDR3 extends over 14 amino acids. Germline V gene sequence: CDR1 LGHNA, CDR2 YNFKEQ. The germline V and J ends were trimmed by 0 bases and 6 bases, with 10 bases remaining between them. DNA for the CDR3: TGTGCCAGCAGCCAAGACCTCCTATCCGATACGCAGTATTTT. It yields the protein CASSQDLLSDTQYF.

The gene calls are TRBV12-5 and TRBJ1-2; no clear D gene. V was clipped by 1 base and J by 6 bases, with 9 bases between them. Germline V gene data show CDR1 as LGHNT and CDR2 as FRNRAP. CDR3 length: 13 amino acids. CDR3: CASGLDTTHGYTF. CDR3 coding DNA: TGTGCTAGTGGTTTGGACACGACTCATGGCTACACCTTC.

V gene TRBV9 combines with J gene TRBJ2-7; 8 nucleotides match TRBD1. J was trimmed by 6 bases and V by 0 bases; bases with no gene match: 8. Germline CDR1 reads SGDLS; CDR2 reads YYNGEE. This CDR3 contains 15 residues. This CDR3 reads CASSVGGQGRGEQYF. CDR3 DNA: TGTGCCAGCAGCGTAGGTGGACAGGGACGAGGCGAGCAGTACTTC. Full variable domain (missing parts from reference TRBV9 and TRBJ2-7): DSGVTQTPKHLITATGQRVTLRCSPRSGDLSVYWYQQSLDQGLQFLIQYYNGEERAKGNILERFSAQQFPDLHSELNLSSLELGDSALYFCASSVGGQGRGEQYFGPGTRLTVT.

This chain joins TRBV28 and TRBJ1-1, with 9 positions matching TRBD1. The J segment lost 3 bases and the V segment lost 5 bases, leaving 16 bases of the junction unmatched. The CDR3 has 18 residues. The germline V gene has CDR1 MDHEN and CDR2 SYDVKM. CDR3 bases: TGTGCCAGCAGTCCCCTTCCGGGACAGGGTTGGGTGGACACTGAAGCTTTCTTT. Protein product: CASSPLPGQGWVDTEAFF.

CDR3 DNA: TGTGCCAGCAGTTTATGGTCTAGCGGGAGGGGAGGGGGCCCAGATACGCAGTATTTT. Translation: CASSLWSSGRGGGPDTQYF. The J gene is TRBJ2-3, the V gene TRBV27; TRBD2 aligns across 12 bases. Germline CDR1 is MNHEY and CDR2 is SMNVEV (reference sequence). This CDR3 is built from 19 residues. The trim removed 1 base at V and 4 bases at J, leaving 12 bases unmatched.

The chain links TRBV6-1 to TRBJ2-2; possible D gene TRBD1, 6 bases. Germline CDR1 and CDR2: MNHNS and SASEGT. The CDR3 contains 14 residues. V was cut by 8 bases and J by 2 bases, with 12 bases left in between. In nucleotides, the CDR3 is TGTGCCAGCTCCCAGGGGCCCAACACCGGGGAGCTGTTTTTT. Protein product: CASSQGPNTGELFF.

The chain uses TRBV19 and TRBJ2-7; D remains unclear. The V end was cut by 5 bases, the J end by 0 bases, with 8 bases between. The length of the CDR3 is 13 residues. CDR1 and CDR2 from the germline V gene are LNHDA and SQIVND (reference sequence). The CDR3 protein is CASSLRYSYEQYF. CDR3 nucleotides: TGTGCCAGTAGTCTACGGTACTCCTACGAGCAGTACTTC.

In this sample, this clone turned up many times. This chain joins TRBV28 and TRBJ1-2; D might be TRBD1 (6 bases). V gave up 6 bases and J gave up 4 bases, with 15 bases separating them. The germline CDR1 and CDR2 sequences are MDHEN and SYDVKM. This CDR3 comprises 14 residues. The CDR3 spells CASSQGLGGYGYTF. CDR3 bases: TGTGCCAGCAGCCAGGGCCTAGGGGGCTATGGCTACACCTTC.

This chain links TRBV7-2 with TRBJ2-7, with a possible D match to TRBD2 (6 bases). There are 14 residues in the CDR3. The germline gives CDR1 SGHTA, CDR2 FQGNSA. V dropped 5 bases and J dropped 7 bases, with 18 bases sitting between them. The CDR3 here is CASSLGGVWWEQYF. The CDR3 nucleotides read TGTGCCAGCAGCCTAGGCGGGGTCTGGTGGGAGCAGTACTTC.

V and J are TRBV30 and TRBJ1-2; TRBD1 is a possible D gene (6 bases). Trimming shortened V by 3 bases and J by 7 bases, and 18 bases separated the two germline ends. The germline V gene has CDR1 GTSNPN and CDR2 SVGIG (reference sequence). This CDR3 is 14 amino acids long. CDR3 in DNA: TGTGCCTGGAGGGACCCCGGGGGGCAGTTTGGCTACACCTTC. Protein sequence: CAWRDPGGQFGYTF. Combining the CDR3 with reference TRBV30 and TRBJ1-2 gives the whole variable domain SQTIHQWPATLVQPVGSPLSLECTVEGTSNPNLYWYRQAAGRGLQLLFYSVGIGQISSEVPQNLSASRPQDRQFILSSKKLLLSDSGFYLCAWRDPGGQFGYTFGSGTRLTVV.

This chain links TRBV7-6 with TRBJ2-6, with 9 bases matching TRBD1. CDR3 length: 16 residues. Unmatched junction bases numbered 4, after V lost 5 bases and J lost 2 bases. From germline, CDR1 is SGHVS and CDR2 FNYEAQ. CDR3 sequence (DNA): TGTGCCAGCAGCCCGGACAGGGGAGCTGGGGCCAACGTCCTGACTTTC. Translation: CASSPDRGAGANVLTF.

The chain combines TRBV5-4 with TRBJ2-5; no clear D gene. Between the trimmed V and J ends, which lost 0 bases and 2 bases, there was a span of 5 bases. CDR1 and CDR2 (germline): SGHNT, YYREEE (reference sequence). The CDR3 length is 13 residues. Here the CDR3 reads CASSLAFQETQYF. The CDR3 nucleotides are TGTGCCAGCAGCTTGGCCTTTCAAGAGACCCAGTACTTC.

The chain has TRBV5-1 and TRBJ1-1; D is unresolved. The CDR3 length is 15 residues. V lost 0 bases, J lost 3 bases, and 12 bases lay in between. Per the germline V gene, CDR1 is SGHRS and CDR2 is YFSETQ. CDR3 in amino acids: CASSLDPREYTEAFF. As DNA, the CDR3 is TGCGCCAGCAGCTTGGATCCCCGGGAGTACACTGAAGCTTTCTTT.

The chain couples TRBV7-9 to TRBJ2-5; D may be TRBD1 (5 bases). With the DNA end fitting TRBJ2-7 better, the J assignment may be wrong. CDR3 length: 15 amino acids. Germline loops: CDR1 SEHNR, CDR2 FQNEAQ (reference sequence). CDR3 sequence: CASSLEDTSSYEQYF. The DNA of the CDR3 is TGTGCCAGCAGCTTAGAGGACACGAGCTCCTACGAGCAGTACTTC.

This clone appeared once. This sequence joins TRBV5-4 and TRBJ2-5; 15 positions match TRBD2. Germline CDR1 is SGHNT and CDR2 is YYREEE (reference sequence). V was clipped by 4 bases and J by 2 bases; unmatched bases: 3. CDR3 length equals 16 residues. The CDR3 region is CASSLGTSGGQETQYF. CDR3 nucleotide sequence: TGTGCCAGCAGCCTCGGGACTAGCGGGGGGCAAGAGACCCAGTACTTC.

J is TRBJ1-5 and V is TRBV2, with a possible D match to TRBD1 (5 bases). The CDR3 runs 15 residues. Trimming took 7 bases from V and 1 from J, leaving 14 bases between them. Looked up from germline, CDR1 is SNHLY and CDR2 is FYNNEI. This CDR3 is CASTRDLMSNQPQHF. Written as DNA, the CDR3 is TGTGCCAGCACCAGGGACTTAATGAGCAATCAGCCCCAGCATTTT.

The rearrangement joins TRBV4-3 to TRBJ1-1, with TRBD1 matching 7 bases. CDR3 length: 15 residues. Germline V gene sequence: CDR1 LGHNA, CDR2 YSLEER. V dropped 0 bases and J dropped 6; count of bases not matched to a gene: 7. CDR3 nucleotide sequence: TGCGCCAGCAGCCAAGATTCGCTACAGGGGTCTGAAGCTTTCTTT. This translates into CASSQDSLQGSEAFF.